This T cell receptor (beta chain) was captured by sequencing in a study of PD-1 blockade in classical Hodgkin lymphoma. Points from the study as a whole: Patients with a complete response exhibited baseline diversity comparable to newly diagnosed patients. By cycle point C4D1, TCR diversity had risen significantly in CD4+ cells (but not CD8+ cells). Newly diagnosed patients had baseline TCR diversity that was reportedly lower than that of healthy donors.

Generated by immunoSEQ multiplex PCR, the TCRdb table keeps only in-frame clones and is missing some. The sample records roughly 150,000 clones, approximately 80% being singletons. For this clone: Its antigen remains unidentified.

From germline, CDR1 is SGHAT and CDR2 FQDESV (reference sequence). The ends were cut back, 5 bases at V and 4 bases at J, with 15 bases in the middle. The CDR3 extends over 15 amino acids. Each patient relapsed following autologous stem cell transplantation, and prior brentuximab vedotin exposure differed. The genes are TRBV11-1 and TRBJ2-1; D is possibly TRBD1 or TRBD2 (5 bases each). This receptor was identified in a human donor with classical Hodgkin lymphoma. The input for sequencing was peripheral blood mononuclear cells (PBMCs), taken before the second cycle of nivolumab. DNA for the CDR3: TGTGCCAGCAGCCTCCATGATGGGGGATACAATGAGCAGTTCTTC. This codes for CASSLHDGGYNEQFF.